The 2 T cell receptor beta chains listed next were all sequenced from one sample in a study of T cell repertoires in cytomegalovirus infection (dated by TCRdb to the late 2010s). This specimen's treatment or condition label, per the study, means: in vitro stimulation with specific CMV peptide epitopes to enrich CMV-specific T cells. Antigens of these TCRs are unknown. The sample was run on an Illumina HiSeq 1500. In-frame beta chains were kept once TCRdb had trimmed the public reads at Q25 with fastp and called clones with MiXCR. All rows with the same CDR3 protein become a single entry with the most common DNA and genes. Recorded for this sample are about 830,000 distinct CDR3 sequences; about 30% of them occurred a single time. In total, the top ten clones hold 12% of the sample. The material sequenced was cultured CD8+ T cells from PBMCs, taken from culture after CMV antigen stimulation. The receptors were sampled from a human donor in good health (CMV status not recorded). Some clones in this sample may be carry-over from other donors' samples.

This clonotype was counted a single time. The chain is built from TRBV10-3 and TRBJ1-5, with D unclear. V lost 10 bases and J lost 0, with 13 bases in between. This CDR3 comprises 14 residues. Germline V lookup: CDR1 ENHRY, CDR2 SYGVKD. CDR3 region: CASGNDYSNQPQHF. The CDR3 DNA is TGTGCCAGCGGTAATGATTATAGCAATCAGCCCCAGCATTTT.

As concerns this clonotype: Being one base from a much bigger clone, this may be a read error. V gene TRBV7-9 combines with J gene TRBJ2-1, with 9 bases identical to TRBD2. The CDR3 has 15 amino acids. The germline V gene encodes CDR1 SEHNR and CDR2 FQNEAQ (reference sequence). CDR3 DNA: TGTGCCAGCAGCGCCCCCGGGACTAGCCTCAATGAGCAGGTCTTC. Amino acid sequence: CASSAPGTSLNEQVF.